These 23 T cell receptor beta chains were sequenced from one sample in a study of blood T cell repertoires in COVID-19. Measured with immunoSEQ multiplex PCR; TCRdb has only the in-frame clones, and not every one. This table has 350,000 or so clones, around 88% appearing once. Material: peripheral blood. These receptors were taken from a woman in her twenties or thirties with COVID-19, enrolled during active disease.

This clone was detected once. The CDR3 sequence: CASSSPGTGGGSYGYTF. The CDR3 bases are TGTGCCAGCAGCTCACCTGGGACAGGGGGCGGGAGCTATGGCTACACCTTC. The V and J genes are TRBV7-9 and TRBJ1-2; 12 bases fit TRBD1. The CDR3 covers 17 residues. Germline assignment: CDR1 SEHNR and CDR2 FQNEAQ (reference sequence). V dropped 4 bases and J dropped 4; count of bases not matched to a gene: 10.

This clone was detected a few times. The sample contains more than one DNA sequence encoding this CDR3. This chain links TRBV18 with TRBJ1-1; TRBD1 aligns across 9 bases. CDR1 and CDR2 from the germline V gene are KGHSH and LQKENI. This CDR3 comprises 14 residues. Trimming cost V 3 bases and J 3 bases; bases outside gene matches: 2. The CDR3 nucleotides read TGTGCCAGCTCACCGAGACAGGGGGACACTGAAGCTTTCTTT. Its protein product is CASSPRQGDTEAFF.

V usage is TRBV29-1 and J usage is TRBJ1-1; D remains ambiguous. CDR1 is SQVTM, CDR2 ANQGSEA, per germline. This CDR3 contains 11 residues. Trimming removed 5 bases from V and 6 bases from J, with 10 bases in between. The CDR3 bases are TGCAGCGTTTCTATAGGAGCTGAAGCTTTCTTT. Protein product: CSVSIGAEAFF.

This clone is a singleton in its sample. J is TRBJ2-7 and V is TRBV2; 8 bases map to TRBD1. The CDR3 extends over 15 amino acids. After removal of 6 bases from V and 3 bases from J, the junction contained 10 bases not matched to a gene. CDR1 and CDR2 (germline): SNHLY, FYNNEI. The chain's CDR3 is CASSPGQGSYYEQYV. The CDR3 coding sequence is TGTGCCAGCAGCCCAGGACAGGGCTCCTACTACGAGCAGTACGTC.

This clone was picked up a small number of times. V and J are TRBV6-4 and TRBJ2-3; 14 bases fit TRBD2. CDR3 size: 16 residues. Germline V CDR1 and CDR2: MRHNA, SNTAGT. The V and J ends lost 4 bases and 4 bases, in that order; junction bases with no gene match: 4. CDR3 DNA: TGTGCCAGCAGTGCTACGACTAGCGGGGGGGCAGATACGCAGTATTTT. Translated: CASSATTSGGADTQYF.

CDR3 sequence (DNA): TGTGCCAGCAGCGCCAGGATAAACACTGAAGCTTTCTTT. This sequence encodes CASSARINTEAFF. The gene calls are TRBV4-2 and TRBJ1-1, with unresolved D. The V gene lost 5 bases and the J gene lost 2 bases, with 9 bases spanning the gap. CDR3 length: 13 amino acids. Germline V CDR1 and CDR2: LGHNA, YNFKEQ.

The V call is TRBV6-5, the J call TRBJ2-5, with TRBD1 matching over 7 bases. Trimming took 5 bases from V and 5 from J; bases not matched to a gene: 11. The CDR3 is 15 amino acids. Germline V gene lookup returns CDR1 MNHEY and CDR2 SVGAGI. CDR3 region: CASSRAQTGWETQYF. The CDR3 nucleotides are TGTGCCAGCAGTAGGGCCCAGACAGGGTGGGAGACCCAGTACTTC.

This chain joins TRBV6-1 and TRBJ1-6; D remains ambiguous. V was trimmed by 1 base and J by 9 bases, leaving 10 bases between them. The CDR3 length is 14 residues. The germline CDR1 and CDR2 sequences are MNHNS and SASEGT. The CDR3 bases are TGTGCCAGCAGTGAAGTGCGGCAAACTTCACCCCTCCACTTT. It codes for CASSEVRQTSPLHF.

V is TRBV11-3 and J is TRBJ2-3; 7 bases are a match to TRBD1. V trimming: 6 bases; J trimming: 0 bases; junction bases outside the gene matches: 3. There are 14 residues in the CDR3. CDR1 SGHNT and CDR2 YENEEA come from the germline V gene. CDR3 sequence (DNA): TGTGCCAGCAGATTACAGGGGAGCACAGATACGCAGTATTTT. It specifies CASRLQGSTDTQYF.

This chain links TRBV10-3 with TRBJ2-7, with 7 bases identical to TRBD1. This CDR3 has 16 residues. The ends lost 6 bases at V and 0 bases at J; junction bases unmatched: 11. Germline V lookup: CDR1 ENHRY, CDR2 SYGVKD. CDR3 in DNA: TGTGCCATCAGACTAGATGGGACAGAGACCTCCTACGAGCAGTACTTC. Encoded protein: CAIRLDGTETSYEQYF.

This clone was counted only a few times. The CDR3 loop is CASSSLVNTGELFF. The CDR3 coding sequence is TGTGCCAGCAGCTCTCTTGTCAACACCGGGGAGCTGTTTTTT. This chain links TRBV7-3 with TRBJ2-2; no clear D. Germline CDR1 and CDR2: SGHTA and FQGTGA. Between the trimmed V and J ends, which lost 4 bases and 2 bases, there was a span of 8 bases. The CDR3 is 14 amino acids.

The chain employs TRBV4-1 and TRBJ1-1, with D possibly matching TRBD1 (5 bases). The CDR3 sequence is 15 residues long. Trimming took 3 bases from V and 0 from J, leaving 11 bases between them. CDR1 and CDR2 (germline): MGHRA, YSYEKL. CDR3 sequence (DNA): TGCGCCAGCAGCCAGGCTCAGGGTCTGAACACTGAAGCTTTCTTT. As protein: CASSQAQGLNTEAFF.

The V call is TRBV4-1, the J call TRBJ2-2; the match to TRBD2 covers 7 bases. This CDR3 spans 15 amino acids. CDR1 is MGHRA, CDR2 YSYEKL, per germline. The V segment lost 1 base and the J segment 6 bases; nucleotides outside the gene matches: 5. CDR3 bases: TGCGCCAGCAGCCAAGGGTGGCGGGGGTCCGGGGAGCTGTTTTTT. Protein: CASSQGWRGSGELFF.

The rearrangement joins TRBV7-9 to TRBJ1-1; 8 bases are shared with TRBD1. There are 12 residues in the CDR3. CDR1 and CDR2 (germline): SEHNR, FQNEAQ (reference sequence). V lost 1 base to trimming and J lost 11 bases; unmatched junction nucleotides: 3. This chain's CDR3 is CASSLDRGRAFF. The CDR3 DNA reads as TGTGCCAGCAGCTTAGACAGGGGGAGGGCTTTCTTT.

This clone was seen ten or more times. The gene calls are TRBV30 and TRBJ1-2; 7 bases line up with TRBD1. The ends lost 4 bases at V and 2 bases at J; junction bases unmatched: 1. This CDR3 region has 12 residues. Germline values: CDR1 GTSNPN, CDR2 SVGIG (reference sequence). The CDR3 reads CAWMTGNYGYTF. The CDR3 bases are TGTGCCTGGATGACAGGGAACTATGGCTACACCTTC.

This clone was detected only once. The V call is TRBV7-2, the J call TRBJ2-7; TRBD1 matches at 8 bases. The germline V gene encodes CDR1 SGHTA and CDR2 FQGNSA. The CDR3 contains 14 residues. V lost 4 bases, J lost 3 bases, and 5 bases stayed unmatched. The CDR3 loop is CASSSQGASYEQYF. The CDR3 nucleotides are TGTGCCAGCAGCTCTCAGGGGGCGAGCTACGAGCAGTACTTC.

The gene calls are TRBV18 and TRBJ2-7, with TRBD2 identical over 7 bases. Looked up from germline, CDR1 is KGHSH and CDR2 is LQKENI. The junction had 6 bases not matched to a gene; V was cut back by 4 bases and J by 6 bases. The CDR3 loop spans 13 amino acids. This CDR3 is CASSREGSSEQYV. The CDR3 DNA follows: TGTGCCAGCTCACGGGAGGGGAGCTCCGAGCAGTACGTC.

The V and J genes are TRBV2 and TRBJ1-2; a possible D gene is TRBD1 (5 bases). The CDR3 totals 11 residues. Germline CDR1 and CDR2: SNHLY and FYNNEI. V was trimmed by 3 bases and J by 10 bases, leaving 9 bases between them. This CDR3 reads CASSDQGLYTF. The CDR3 coding sequence is TGTGCCAGCAGTGACCAGGGACTCTACACCTTC.

In nucleotides, the CDR3 is TGCGCCAGCAGCCGAGACGGGACAGACTATTTCTATGGCTACACCTTC. Translating gives CASSRDGTDYFYGYTF. V and J are TRBV4-1 and TRBJ1-2; 7 bases are shared with TRBD1. The CDR3 contains 16 residues. Germline CDR1 reads MGHRA; CDR2 reads YSYEKL. After removal of 4 bases from V and 4 bases from J, the junction contained 12 bases not matched to a gene.

The rearrangement uses TRBV9 and TRBJ1-1; D not certain. With 0 bases removed from V and 4 bases from J, the gap between germline ends came to 10 bases. Germline-derived CDR1 and CDR2 are SGDLS and YYNGEE. The CDR3 has 14 amino acids. CDR3 sequence: CASSVGRSGTEAFF. DNA of the CDR3: TGTGCCAGCAGCGTAGGCAGATCGGGCACTGAAGCTTTCTTT.

The genes are TRBV11-1 and TRBJ2-7; the match to TRBD1 covers 7 bases. The trim removed 4 bases at V and 0 bases at J, leaving 3 bases unmatched. Germline V gene data show CDR1 as SGHAT and CDR2 as FQDESV (reference sequence). The CDR3 length is 14 residues. Here the CDR3 DNA reads TGTGCCAGCAGCTCCACAGGGGCCTCCTACGAGCAGTACTTC. Amino acid sequence: CASSSTGASYEQYF.

The genes are TRBV5-6 and TRBJ2-7, with 8 bases lining up with TRBD1. Germline V gene lookup returns CDR1 SGHDT and CDR2 YYEEEE. Losses at the gene ends were 0 bases for V and 7 bases for J; bases not matched to a gene: 3. CDR3 length: 13 amino acids. The CDR3 spells CASSLVGTGEQYF. In DNA, the CDR3 is TGTGCCAGCAGCTTGGTGGGGACAGGAGAGCAGTACTTC.

The chain carries TRBV29-1 and TRBJ1-1; D is possibly TRBD1 (6 bases). Trimming cost V 4 bases and J 5 bases, with 14 bases left between them. Germline-derived CDR1 and CDR2 are SQVTM and ANQGSEA. The CDR3 spans 13 residues. In nucleotides, the CDR3 is TGCAGCGTTGGCGGGGGCTCTCGGACTGAAGCTTTCTTT. It encodes CSVGGGSRTEAFF.